This T cell receptor beta chain was found in a study of beta chain features in type 1 diabetes. This clone was detected a few times. Its target is not known. Notes on the study in general: When Type 1 diabetes patients were examined, their TCRB CDR3s proved moderately but significantly shorter in all four CD4+ subsets.

V lost 3 bases, J lost 1 base, and 4 bases stayed unmatched. There are 17 residues in the CDR3. Per the germline V gene, CDR1 is ENHRY and CDR2 is SYGVKD. The investigators reverse transcribed all of the isolated RNA, so they sequenced expressed TCRB transcripts. Some clones are missing from TCRdb's copy, which holds only in-frame ones; the method was immunoSEQ multiplex PCR. The sample records some 640,000 clones, more than 13% being singletons. The gene calls are TRBV10-3 and TRBJ2-4; TRBD2 agrees at 12 bases. Sequencing input: naive CD4+ T cells from blood. This clonotype originated in a man in his late teens or twenties with type 1 diabetes. The CDR3 DNA follows: TGTGCCATCAGTGATTCTAGCGGGGGGGTCGCCAAAAACATTCAGTACTTC. The encoded protein is CAISDSSGGVAKNIQYF.